A selection of T cell receptor beta chains follows, all from one sample in a study of vaccination and CD4 T cells after COVID-19. Their target antigens are unknown. One entry per CDR3 protein, called by TCRdb with MiXCR from the PCR reads. This table has some 4,000 distinct CDR3 sequences, around 21% appearing once. The sample taken for sequencing was CD4+ T cells from blood, cultured in vitro. All receptors come from a human donor who had recovered from COVID-19. Each CDR3 is given with its conserved first and last residue. Each record gives: clone size, V gene, J gene, D gene, CDR3 protein, CDR3 DNA. A D gene is named only where the DNA matches it firmly. A clone size is listed for some rows: how often the clone was seen (once, few, many), or a class if it is expanded.

-	TRBV15	TRBJ2-7	-	CATSREGRKSYEQYF	TGTGCCACCAGCAGAGAGGGCAGGAAGTCCTACGAGCAGTACTTC
few	TRBV19	TRBJ1-1	TRBD1	CASSQLTGARSTEAFF	TGTGCCAGTAGTCAACTGACAGGGGCCCGGAGCACTGAAGCTTTCTTT
few	TRBV11-3	TRBJ2-3	-	CASSSRRGPGYNTQYF	TGTGCCAGCAGCTCCCGTCGAGGGCCAGGATATAATACGCAGTATTTT
medium-sized	TRBV18	TRBJ1-2	-	CASSSTPLRGYGYTF	TGTGCCAGCTCATCGACGCCCCTTAGGGGCTATGGCTACACCTTC
-	TRBV11-2	TRBJ1-2	-	CASSFSRDINYGYTF	TGTGCCAGCAGCTTTAGTCGGGACATTAACTATGGCTACACCTTC
-	TRBV12-3/TRBV12-4	TRBJ1-2	-	CASSLNFAGGYTF	TGTGCCAGCAGTTTAAACTTTGCGGGTGGCTACACCTTC
-	TRBV9	TRBJ1-2	-	CASSVSRDPRYGYTF	TGTGCCAGCAGCGTATCCAGGGACCCAAGATATGGCTACACCTTC
few	TRBV19	TRBJ2-1	-	CASSIRRQQGQFF	TGTGCCAGTAGTATAAGAAGGCAGCAGGGGCAGTTCTTC
-	TRBV6-1	TRBJ2-3	-	CASSRGGGGLGDTQYF	TGTGCCAGCAGTAGAGGGGGCGGGGGGCTTGGCGATACGCAGTATTTT
large	TRBV2	TRBJ1-2	TRBD1	CASSADRGRHGYTF	TGTGCCAGCAGCGCCGACAGGGGGCGTCATGGCTACACCTTC
few	TRBV3-1	TRBJ2-5	TRBD1	CASSQWTGTETQYF	TGTGCCAGCAGCCAATGGACAGGGACCGAGACCCAGTACTTC
few	TRBV6-1	TRBJ1-4	-	CASRSPGGQANEKLFF	TGTGCCAGCAGATCCCCCGGGGGGCAGGCTAATGAAAAACTGTTTTTT
few	TRBV2	TRBJ1-6	TRBD1	CASSETGGVSLHF	TGTGCCAGCAGTGAAACAGGGGGGGTATCCCTCCACTTT
few	TRBV11-2	TRBJ2-7	-	CASSWAPRLLRTYEQYF	TGTGCCAGCAGCTGGGCCCCCCGACTTCTAAGGACCTACGAGCAGTACTTC
-	TRBV29-1	TRBJ2-1	TRBD2	CSVFLAEDNNEQFF	TGCAGCGTCTTCCTAGCGGAAGACAACAATGAGCAGTTCTTC
-	TRBV6-2/TRBV6-3	TRBJ2-7	-	CASSGTLPTNEQYF	TGTGCCAGCAGCGGGACCCTCCCTACGAACGAGCAGTACTTC
-	TRBV1	TRBJ2-3	-	CTSSQGLAGGTATDTQYF	TGCACCAGCAGCCAGGGACTAGCGGGGGGGACAGCCACAGATACGCAGTATTTT
medium-sized	TRBV12-3/TRBV12-4	TRBJ1-6	-	CASSLGTPYPNSPLHF	TGTGCCAGCAGTCTCGGGACACCTTACCCCAATTCACCCCTCCACTTT
-	TRBV6-1	TRBJ1-1	TRBD1	CASTRQGGTEAFF	TGTGCCAGCACCAGACAGGGGGGAACTGAAGCTTTCTTT
-	TRBV19	TRBJ1-3	-	CATGPKVGGNTIYF	TGTGCCACCGGACCTAAGGTAGGTGGAAACACCATATATTTT
-	TRBV12-3/TRBV12-4	TRBJ1-6	TRBD1	CASSDRDGSPLHF	TGTGCCAGCTCAGACAGGGATGGCTCACCCCTCCACTTT
-	TRBV5-4	TRBJ2-5	-	CASSLASYQETQYF	TGTGCCAGCAGCTTGGCGTCCTACCAAGAGACCCAGTACTTC
-	TRBV19	TRBJ2-3	TRBD2	CASSTTSGGVRTDTQYF	TGTGCCAGTAGCACAACTAGCGGGGGGGTGAGGACAGATACGCAGTATTTT
-	TRBV7-9	TRBJ1-4	TRBD1	CASSRGTGNSEKLFF	TGTGCCAGCAGCCGCGGGACAGGGAATAGTGAAAAACTGTTTTTT
few	TRBV20-1	TRBJ2-3	TRBD2	CSALTSGGLTDTQYF	TGCAGTGCTCTGACTAGCGGGGGGCTCACAGATACGCAGTATTTT
few	TRBV30	TRBJ2-3	TRBD2	CAWSGRLAGGPQNTDTQYF	TGTGCCTGGAGTGGTAGACTAGCGGGGGGACCCCAAAACACAGATACGCAGTATTTT
few	TRBV7-9	TRBJ1-4	TRBD1	CASSPDRGRGEKLFF	TGTGCCAGCAGCCCAGACAGGGGCCGGGGAGAAAAACTGTTTTTT
-	TRBV15	TRBJ2-3	-	CATSNKAPDTQYF	TGTGCCACCAGCAACAAAGCGCCAGATACGCAGTATTTT
-	TRBV12-3/TRBV12-4	TRBJ2-5	TRBD2	CASSLMFRLAGDETQYF	TGTGCCAGTTCCCTAATGTTCCGACTAGCGGGGGACGAGACCCAGTACTTC
-	TRBV11-2	TRBJ1-1	-	CASSSSRTEAFF	TGTGCCAGCAGCTCATCCCGCACTGAAGCTTTCTTT
-	TRBV11-2	TRBJ2-3	-	CASSLDRGFTTDTQYF	TGTGCCAGCAGCTTAGATCGAGGCTTCACCACAGATACGCAGTATTTT
once	TRBV4-1	TRBJ1-4	-	CASTPSRGANEKLFF	TGCGCCAGCACCCCTTCCCGGGGGGCAAATGAAAAACTGTTTTTT
-	TRBV2	TRBJ2-3	TRBD2	CASSIAGGGPADTQYF	TGTGCCAGCAGTATCGCGGGCGGGGGGCCCGCGGATACGCAGTATTTT
-	TRBV12-3/TRBV12-4	TRBJ2-7	-	CASSPGQYEQYF	TGTGCCAGCAGCCCCGGACAGTACGAGCAGTACTTC
large	TRBV15	TRBJ1-5	-	CATSRKGNQPQHF	TGTGCCACCAGCAGGAAAGGCAATCAGCCCCAGCATTTT
few	TRBV7-9	TRBJ2-5	TRBD2	CASSGRLAGVQETQYF	TGTGCCAGCAGCGGACGACTAGCGGGGGTCCAAGAGACCCAGTACTTC
-	TRBV30	TRBJ2-5	TRBD2	CAWSVGLAEETQYF	TGTGCCTGGAGTGTCGGACTAGCGGAAGAGACCCAGTACTTC
medium-sized	TRBV7-9	TRBJ1-3	TRBD1	CASSLERTGLNTIYF	TGTGCCAGCAGCTTAGAGCGGACAGGGTTAAACACCATATATTTT
few	TRBV11-2	TRBJ1-3	TRBD1	CASSLGQGKRNTIYF	TGTGCCAGCAGCCTGGGACAGGGGAAAAGAAACACCATATATTTT
-	TRBV20-1	TRBJ2-3	TRBD2	CSAVMTSGGANTQYF	TGCAGTGCTGTAATGACTAGCGGGGGGGCAAATACGCAGTATTTT
-	TRBV6-1	TRBJ2-5	-	CATDFQTHPGRETQYF	TGTGCCACCGACTTTCAGACCCACCCCGGGCGAGAGACCCAGTACTTC
medium-sized	TRBV12-3/TRBV12-4	TRBJ2-3	-	CASSATSTDTQYF	TGTGCCAGCAGCGCTACTAGCACAGATACGCAGTATTTT
-	TRBV7-7	TRBJ2-5	-	CASSSGNYGTETQYF	TGTGCTAGCAGCTCAGGGAACTATGGAACGGAGACCCAGTACTTC
few	TRBV12-3/TRBV12-4	TRBJ1-2	-	CASTLRPGSYGYTF	TGTGCCAGCACCTTACGTCCAGGAAGCTATGGCTACACCTTC
-	TRBV3-1	TRBJ2-2	-	CASSQVKELFF	TGTGCCAGCAGCCAAGTAAAGGAGCTGTTTTTT
-	TRBV5-1	TRBJ1-1	-	CASSLLNRAGVGTEAFF	TGCGCCAGCAGCTTATTGAACCGAGCGGGTGTTGGCACTGAAGCTTTCTTT
medium-sized	TRBV6-1	TRBJ1-2	TRBD1	CASRATGGYGYTF	TGTGCCAGCAGAGCCACAGGGGGCTATGGCTACACCTTC
medium-sized	TRBV7-9	TRBJ1-2	-	CASSPQRTEDYGYTF	TGTGCCAGCAGCCCACAACGGACAGAGGACTATGGCTACACCTTC
-	TRBV19	TRBJ1-1	-	CASSIANGDTEAFF	TGTGCCAGTAGTATAGCGAACGGGGACACTGAAGCTTTCTTT
-	TRBV14	TRBJ1-2	-	CASSHSTHNPNYGYTF	TGTGCCAGCAGCCATTCGACACACAATCCTAACTATGGCTACACCTTC
medium-sized	TRBV6-1	TRBJ2-3	TRBD2	CASSKTSGLPADTQYF	TGTGCCAGCAGTAAGACTAGCGGACTCCCCGCAGATACGCAGTATTTT
-	TRBV5-1	TRBJ2-1	-	CASSLAWSSYNEQFF	TGCGCCAGCAGCTTGGCCTGGAGTTCCTACAATGAGCAGTTCTTC
-	TRBV6-5	TRBJ2-3	TRBD2	CASSYGTGGTDTQYF	TGTGCCAGCAGTTACGGAACGGGGGGGACAGATACGCAGTATTTT
-	TRBV25-1	TRBJ1-2	TRBD1	CASSVGTGGTYGYTF	TGTGCCAGCAGTGTAGGGACAGGGGGCACGTATGGCTACACCTTC
medium-sized	TRBV12-2	TRBJ2-3	-	CASRLGTDTQYF	TGTGCAAGTCGCTTAGGCACAGATACGCAGTATTTT
few	TRBV12-3/TRBV12-4	TRBJ2-2	-	CASSLALERKELFF	TGTGCCAGCAGTTTAGCCCTGGAAAGGAAGGAGCTGTTTTTT
large	TRBV12-3/TRBV12-4	TRBJ1-2	-	CASSFRGGNYGYTF	TGTGCCAGCAGTTTTAGGGGGGGGAACTATGGCTACACCTTC
few	TRBV20-1	TRBJ1-1	-	CSAREQLNTEAFF	TGCAGTGCTAGAGAACAGCTAAACACTGAAGCTTTCTTT
-	TRBV6-1	TRBJ2-3	TRBD2	CASRFTSGSSTDTQYF	TGTGCCAGCCGCTTTACTAGCGGGTCTAGCACAGATACGCAGTATTTT